This T cell receptor (beta chain) was recorded in a study of T cell responses to AZD1222 COVID-19 vaccine. Study observations and caveats: Spike-specific TCR breadth and depth both grew after two AZD1222 doses. Repertoire sampling happened only post peak T cell response. Females outnumbered males among donors, who were mostly white British; clonal diversity was possibly underestimated. Only five to seven individuals given AZD1222 were seropositive at baseline.

CDR1 is SGHNT, CDR2 YYREEE, per germline (reference sequence). Trimming cost V 5 bases and J 7 bases; bases outside gene matches: 9. This CDR3 is 14 amino acids long. TCRdb keeps only in-frame clones here, not all; method: immunoSEQ multiplex PCR. In the table there are some 170,000 clones, more than 80% of which are singletons. This clone has a handful of counts. As yet, its antigen is unknown. The clonotype originates from an adult in good health. The sequenced sample was peripheral blood, obtained on day 0 of AZD1222 vaccination. The chain employs TRBV5-4 and TRBJ1-2, with 9 bases matching TRBD1. CDR3 in amino acids: CASSLGQGRGGYTF. Written as DNA, the CDR3 is TGTGCCAGCAGTCTTGGACAGGGGAGGGGTGGCTACACCTTC.